This T cell receptor (beta chain) was profiled in a study of T-cell memory formation after mild COVID-19. Across the whole study: TCR clusters were mostly donor specific.

This clonotype was counted only a few times. The CDR3 totals 14 residues. TCRdb called the 5' RACE reads again in MiXCR, with one record for every CDR3 protein. This table has roughly 560,000 distinct CDR3 sequences, roughly 20% appearing once. This clonotype was sampled from an adult woman who had mild COVID-19 (a few samples of this study predate the infection). Cell type and time point are not known. The chain couples TRBV21-1 to TRBJ1-1; no check of the table's D call, TRBD1, against the DNA was made. TRBV21-1 is a pseudogene locus. Sequences were obtained from PBMCs or a T cell subset sorted from them (not recorded which). The CDR3 region is CASSFGQLNTEAFF. CDR3 DNA: TGTGCCAGCAGCTTCGGACAGCTGAACACTGAAGCTTTCTTT.